Given below is one TCR beta chain in context. The sample belongs to a study of cytomegalovirus exposure and HLA in healthy donors. Method: immunoSEQ multiplex PCR; TCRdb's copy keeps in-frame clones and lacks some. The table lists 250,000 to 400,000 clones, 88% of them singletons, with around 0.91% in the top ten. The origin of this receptor is a man aged 30 to 45 in good health and CMV-seronegative. The sequencing sample was made of PBMCs.

For the CDR3, the DNA is TGCGCCACCGGCGCGCCGGGACAGGGGACCTACGAGCAGTACTTC. Protein: CATGAPGQGTYEQYF. The rearrangement uses TRBV4-1 and TRBJ2-7; 10 nucleotides match TRBD1. The CDR3 length is 15 residues. After removal of 10 bases from V and 2 bases from J, the junction contained 11 bases not matched to a gene. Germline loops: CDR1 MGHRA, CDR2 YSYEKL.